A single sample gave rise to the 21 T cell receptor beta chains below, sequenced in a study of cytomegalovirus exposure and HLA in healthy donors (dated 2017 in TCRdb). Preparation of the library involved the immunoSEQ multiplex PCR assay. The source is immuneACCESS, and TCRdb retained only in-frame sequences with V and J called. Part of the clones is not carried over; for the studies checked, unresolved V genes explain less than half of this, and the remainder is unexplained. This sample holds 120,000 or so clones; 75% to 90% were observed only once. Approximately 4.5% of the sample is in the top ten clones. Material: PBMCs. The origin of the receptors is a man aged 18 to 29 in good health and CMV-seropositive.

This clone came up a few times. This chain joins TRBV6-1 and TRBJ2-1, with TRBD2 matching over 14 bases. The CDR3 consists of 15 residues. Germline V CDR1 and CDR2: MNHNS, SASEGT. After removal of 3 bases from V and 8 bases from J, the junction contained 3 bases not matched to a gene. CDR3 coding DNA: TGTGCCAGCAGTGAGACTAGCGGGGGGGCAGATGAGCAGTTCTTC. This gives the protein CASSETSGGADEQFF.

The chain couples TRBV28 to TRBJ1-1, with a tentative D call TRBD1 (5 bases). Between the trimmed V and J ends, which lost 7 bases and 11 bases, there was a span of 23 bases. Germline V gene data show CDR1 as MDHEN and CDR2 as SYDVKM. The CDR3 spans 14 residues. CDR3 DNA: TGTGCCAGCACTCTCATTCCGCGGGGGTCCCCCGCTTTCTTT. This sequence encodes CASTLIPRGSPAFF.

The chain couples TRBV28 to TRBJ1-1; D might be TRBD1 (6 bases). The ends were cut back, 5 bases at V and 4 bases at J, with 11 bases in the middle. Germline CDR1 is MDHEN and CDR2 is SYDVKM. The CDR3 has 13 residues. CDR3 amino acids: CASSPGTLTEAFF. In DNA, the CDR3 is TGTGCCAGCAGTCCCGGGACACTCACTGAAGCTTTCTTT.

The chain is built from TRBV18 and TRBJ1-3; 7 nucleotides match TRBD1. Germline V gives CDR1 KGHSH, CDR2 LQKENI. This CDR3 has 15 amino acids. Unmatched junction bases numbered 2, after V lost 3 bases and J lost 0 bases. The CDR3 nucleotides are TGTGCCAGCTCACCTGGGACAGACTCTGGAAACACCATATATTTT. Translated, it gives CASSPGTDSGNTIYF.

The rearrangement joins TRBV28 to TRBJ1-2; 9 bases line up with TRBD1. CDR1 and CDR2 from the germline V gene are MDHEN and SYDVKM. V was clipped by 1 base and J by 3 bases; unmatched bases: 3. CDR3 length equals 15 residues. The CDR3 loop is CASSLLTGGDYGYTF. CDR3 DNA: TGTGCCAGCAGTTTATTGACAGGGGGGGACTATGGCTACACCTTC.

This clone turned up a few times. V is TRBV7-8 and J is TRBJ1-5; D might be TRBD1 (5 bases). The CDR3 contains 16 residues. Trimming removed 0 bases at V and 2 bases at J, with 11 bases between. Germline CDR1 and CDR2: SGHVS and FQNEAQ. CDR3 residues: CASSLAGGAGNQPQHF. In DNA, the CDR3 is TGTGCCAGCAGCTTAGCGGGGGGAGCGGGCAATCAGCCCCAGCATTTT.

This clone came up a few times. The chain links TRBV7-8 to TRBJ2-7, with 7 bases fitting TRBD2. Germline CDR1 is SGHVS and CDR2 is FQNEAQ. After removal of 2 bases from V and 0 bases from J, the junction contained 4 bases not matched to a gene. This CDR3 is built from 15 residues. CDR3 sequence: CASSLLRGDSYEQYF. Written as DNA, the CDR3 is TGTGCCAGCAGCTTACTTCGGGGGGACTCCTACGAGCAGTACTTC.

The rearrangement joins TRBV7-9 to TRBJ2-1; 7 nucleotides agree with TRBD2. The CDR3 contains 14 residues. The germline V gene encodes CDR1 SEHNR and CDR2 FQNEAQ (reference sequence). The V and J ends lost 9 bases and 8 bases, in that order; junction bases with no gene match: 13. Here the CDR3 DNA reads TGTGCCAGTCAGGACGGGGGGAGAGGCTATGAGCAGTTCTTC. It yields the protein CASQDGGRGYEQFF.

The count of this clone is one. The chain links TRBV6-1 to TRBJ1-3, with D possibly TRBD1 on 6 matching bases. Germline CDR1 reads MNHNS; CDR2 reads SASEGT. CDR3 length: 15 amino acids. Trimming took off 6 bases at V and 0 bases at J, with 12 bases between the two ends. The CDR3 region is CASRKDRSSGNTIYF. As DNA, the CDR3 is TGTGCCAGCAGAAAAGACAGGAGCTCTGGAAACACCATATATTTT.

The chain has TRBV7-9 and TRBJ1-1, with D hard to call. V shed 1 base and J shed 4 bases, with 13 bases lying between them. Germline CDR1 and CDR2: SEHNR and FQNEAQ (reference sequence). This CDR3 comprises 15 residues. The CDR3 here is CASSLVGRPGTEAFF. The CDR3 DNA is TGTGCCAGCAGCTTAGTTGGGCGCCCTGGCACTGAAGCTTTCTTT.

The chain has TRBV13 and TRBJ1-5; no clear D gene. This CDR3 is 14 amino acids long. Germline CDR1 is PRHDT and CDR2 is FYEKMQ (reference sequence). Trimming cost V 0 bases and J 2 bases, with 5 bases left between them. The CDR3 DNA follows: TGTGCCAGCAGCTTAGGGGCGGGCAATCAGCCCCAGCATTTT. This translates into CASSLGAGNQPQHF.

J is TRBJ2-6 and V is TRBV7-2; D perhaps matches TRBD1 (5 bases). Germline CDR1 reads SGHTA; CDR2 reads FQGNSA. This CDR3 region has 16 residues. V shed 1 base and J shed 2 bases, with 9 bases lying between them. DNA of the CDR3: TGTGCCAGCAGCTTAGTGGTAGGGGCTGGGGCCAACGTCCTGACTTTC. This encodes CASSLVVGAGANVLTF.

The chain joins TRBV6-5 to TRBJ1-1; 8 nucleotides agree with TRBD1. After removal of 2 bases from V and 5 bases from J, the junction contained 7 bases not matched to a gene. CDR1 and CDR2 from the germline V gene are MNHEY and SVGAGI. The CDR3 is 15 amino acids. The CDR3: CASSYTGGYRTEAFF. DNA of the CDR3: TGTGCCAGCAGTTACACAGGGGGATATAGGACTGAAGCTTTCTTT.

In this sample, this clone turned up a few times. The chain uses TRBV29-1 and TRBJ2-3; TRBD1 might be the D (5 bases). There are 13 residues in the CDR3. Germline CDR1 reads SQVTM; CDR2 reads ANQGSEA. The V gene lost 4 bases and the J gene lost 0 bases, with 8 bases spanning the gap. The CDR3 DNA reads as TGCAGCGTTGTGAGACAGAGCACAGATACGCAGTATTTT. It yields the protein CSVVRQSTDTQYF.

The CDR3 region has the DNA TGTGCCTGGAGTCAGGGCAGCTATAGCAATCAGCCCCAGCATTTT. The encoded protein is CAWSQGSYSNQPQHF. V gene TRBV30 combines with J gene TRBJ1-5; D perhaps matches TRBD1 (5 bases). V lost 2 bases and J lost 0, with 11 bases in between. Germline V gene sequence: CDR1 GTSNPN, CDR2 SVGIG (reference sequence). This CDR3 contains 15 residues.

The chain has TRBV6-1 and TRBJ1-5; D perhaps matches TRBD1 (5 bases). V was clipped by 4 bases and J by 0 bases, with 13 bases between them. In germline, CDR1 is MNHNS, CDR2 SASEGT. This CDR3 contains 16 residues. CDR3 amino acids: CASSGRTPYSNQPQHF. CDR3 bases: TGTGCCAGCAGTGGCCGGACACCCTATAGCAATCAGCCCCAGCATTTT.

The chain couples TRBV15 to TRBJ1-5; the D gene is possibly TRBD1 (6 bases). The CDR3 covers 14 residues. Per the germline V gene, CDR1 is LNHNV and CDR2 is YYDKDF (reference sequence). V was pared by 2 bases and J by 7 bases, with 12 bases between. The CDR3 DNA is TGTGCCACCAGCAGAAACAGGGTAGTCCAGCCCCAGCATTTT. Translated, it gives CATSRNRVVQPQHF.

The V gene is TRBV5-1, the J gene TRBJ1-4; 7 positions match TRBD1. Germline V gene data show CDR1 as SGHRS and CDR2 as YFSETQ. V lost 3 bases and J lost 5; bases outside the gene matches: 4. The CDR3 is 14 amino acids. The CDR3 spells CASSSTTGNEKLFF. The CDR3 DNA sequence: TGCGCCAGCAGCTCGACGACAGGGAATGAAAAACTGTTTTTT.

This clone has only a few counts. The rearrangement links TRBV28 to TRBJ2-3; the match to TRBD2 covers 10 bases. There are 15 residues in the CDR3. V lost 3 bases and J lost 1; bases outside the gene matches: 1. The germline gives CDR1 MDHEN, CDR2 SYDVKM. The CDR3 nucleotides read TGTGCCAGCAGTTTTCTAGCGGGGGGCACAGATACGCAGTATTTT. As protein: CASSFLAGGTDTQYF.

The chain employs TRBV4-1 and TRBJ1-5, with 8 nucleotides matching TRBD1. The CDR3 is 16 amino acids. The trim removed 0 bases at V and 4 bases at J, leaving 5 bases unmatched. CDR1 and CDR2 (germline): MGHRA, YSYEKL. The CDR3 loop reads CASSQEQGGGNQPQHF. The CDR3 nucleotides read TGCGCCAGCAGCCAAGAACAGGGGGGGGGTAATCAGCCCCAGCATTTT.

This chain joins TRBV5-1 and TRBJ2-2; the D is unclear. The length of the CDR3 is 14 residues. Germline values: CDR1 SGHRS, CDR2 YFSETQ. V was trimmed by 3 bases and J by 2 bases, leaving 8 bases between them. CDR3 sequence reads: CASSWNSNTGELFF. The DNA for the CDR3 is TGCGCCAGCAGCTGGAACAGCAACACCGGGGAGCTGTTTTTT.